This is a list of T cell receptor beta chains from one sample in a study of graft-versus-host responses after intestinal transplantation. No antigens are known for them. Only in-frame clones appear in the TCRdb table, and some are missing; sequencing was by immunoSEQ multiplex PCR. The table has under 95,000 clones, roughly 85% seen once. The starting material was unstimulated CD4+ T cells sorted from spleen or lymph node cells, obtained before intestinal transplant. The source of these receptors is a human donor who received an intestinal transplant. Both conserved end residues are part of each CDR3. A D gene is named only where the DNA matches it firmly. Clone sizes are given selectively: once, few, many, or a class where the clone is expanded.

clone_size: .
j_call: TRBJ2-2
d_call: TRBD2
v_call: TRBV4-1
cdr3_nt: TGCGCCAGCAGCCACGGACTAGCGAACACCGGGGAGCTGTTTTTT
cdr3_aa: CASSHGLANTGELFF

clone_size: .
j_call: TRBJ1-2
d_call: TRBD1
v_call: TRBV5-1
cdr3_nt: TGCGCCAGCAGCCCAGGACAGGGGGCGAATGGCTACACCTTC
cdr3_aa: CASSPGQGANGYTF

clone_size: .
j_call: TRBJ2-5
d_call: TRBD2
v_call: TRBV5-4
cdr3_nt: TGTGCCAGCAGCACCACCCAGCGGGAGGTAGAAACCCAGTACTTC
cdr3_aa: CASSTTQREVETQYF

clone_size: .
j_call: TRBJ2-1
d_call: TRBD2
v_call: TRBV9
cdr3_nt: TGTGCCAGCAGCGTATCCAGCGGGAGTGACAATGAGCAGTTCTTC
cdr3_aa: CASSVSSGSDNEQFF

clone_size: .
j_call: TRBJ2-3
d_call: .
v_call: TRBV20-1
cdr3_nt: TGCAGTGCTCCTCACGGAGATACGCAGTATTTT
cdr3_aa: CSAPHGDTQYF

clone_size: .
j_call: TRBJ2-1
d_call: .
v_call: TRBV5-6
cdr3_nt: TGTGCCAGCAGCACCGCCTCGGCGGAGGAGTTCTTC
cdr3_aa: CASSTASAEEFF

clone_size: .
j_call: TRBJ2-7
d_call: .
v_call: TRBV5-1
cdr3_nt: TGCGCCAGCAGCTTTCAAGGAGCCTTTTACGAGCAGTACTTC
cdr3_aa: CASSFQGAFYEQYF

clone_size: .
j_call: TRBJ1-1
d_call: .
v_call: TRBV18
cdr3_nt: TGTGCCAGCTCGTCGACAGCTATGAACACTGAAGCTTTCTTT
cdr3_aa: CASSSTAMNTEAFF

clone_size: few
j_call: TRBJ2-7
d_call: TRBD1
v_call: TRBV7-9
cdr3_nt: TGTGCCAGCAGCCGGACAGGGGGCGCGAGTGCCTACGAGCAGTACTTC
cdr3_aa: CASSRTGGASAYEQYF

clone_size: .
j_call: TRBJ1-2
d_call: .
v_call: TRBV6-5
cdr3_nt: TGTGCCAGCAGCCGACTAGTAGGATTCTATGGCTACACCTTC
cdr3_aa: CASSRLVGFYGYTF

clone_size: .
j_call: TRBJ2-3
d_call: TRBD2
v_call: TRBV5-6
cdr3_nt: TGTGCCAGCAGCCAGCCCGGGGGGATCACAGATACGCAGTATTTT
cdr3_aa: CASSQPGGITDTQYF

clone_size: .
j_call: TRBJ2-2
d_call: .
v_call: TRBV2
cdr3_nt: TGTGCCAGCAGGGCAGAGGTGGCCGGGGAGCTGTTTTTT
cdr3_aa: CASRAEVAGELFF

clone_size: .
j_call: TRBJ2-5
d_call: .
v_call: TRBV7-9
cdr3_nt: TGTGCCAGCAGCTTAGTGCAGAACCAAGAGACCCAGTACTTC
cdr3_aa: CASSLVQNQETQYF

clone_size: once
j_call: TRBJ2-5
d_call: .
v_call: TRBV5-1
cdr3_nt: TGCGCCAGCAGCTTGGCTCAGTACCAAGAGACCCAGTACTTC
cdr3_aa: CASSLAQYQETQYF

clone_size: .
j_call: TRBJ2-5
d_call: TRBD2
v_call: TRBV28
cdr3_nt: TGTGCCAGCAGTTTAGGGGCGGGAGGGCCACAAGAGACCCAGTACTTC
cdr3_aa: CASSLGAGGPQETQYF

clone_size: .
j_call: TRBJ1-4
d_call: .
v_call: TRBV29-1
cdr3_nt: TGCAGCGTTGAAGATGATCAGGGCCGCGAAAAACTGTTTTTT
cdr3_aa: CSVEDDQGREKLFF

clone_size: .
j_call: TRBJ2-3
d_call: .
v_call: TRBV28
cdr3_nt: TGTGCCATCGTGACGGGAGATACGCAGTATTTT
cdr3_aa: CAIVTGDTQYF

clone_size: .
j_call: TRBJ2-3
d_call: TRBD2
v_call: TRBV4-2
cdr3_nt: TGTGCCAGCAGCCAAGCTCCTAGCGGGAGCGACACAGATACGCAGTATTTT
cdr3_aa: CASSQAPSGSDTDTQYF

clone_size: .
j_call: TRBJ2-3
d_call: .
v_call: TRBV28
cdr3_nt: TGTGCCAGCAGTCTCTTGACAGATACGCAGTATTTT
cdr3_aa: CASSLLTDTQYF

clone_size: .
j_call: TRBJ2-7
d_call: .
v_call: TRBV15
cdr3_nt: TGTGCCACCAGCAGGGGGGACTTGACCTACGAGCAGTACTTC
cdr3_aa: CATSRGDLTYEQYF

clone_size: .
j_call: TRBJ1-5
d_call: .
v_call: TRBV21-1
cdr3_nt: TGTGCCAGCAGCAAAAAGGCAGGGGATTGGCAGCCCCAGCATTTT
cdr3_aa: CASSKKAGDWQPQHF

clone_size: .
j_call: TRBJ1-2
d_call: TRBD1
v_call: TRBV28
cdr3_nt: TGTGCCAGCAGTTTAGTCGACAGGGCCTATGGCTACACCTTC
cdr3_aa: CASSLVDRAYGYTF

clone_size: .
j_call: TRBJ2-3
d_call: .
v_call: TRBV12-5
cdr3_nt: TGTGCTAGTGGCCGCGGGGAGCGCACAGATACGCAGTATTTT
cdr3_aa: CASGRGERTDTQYF

clone_size: .
j_call: TRBJ2-3
d_call: .
v_call: TRBV10-3
cdr3_nt: TGTGCCATCAGCCGAGGACAGCCTAGCACAGATACGCAGTATTTT
cdr3_aa: CAISRGQPSTDTQYF

clone_size: .
j_call: TRBJ2-7
d_call: TRBD1
v_call: TRBV14
cdr3_nt: TGTGCCAGCAGCCGCGGGACAGGGGACGGGTACGAGCAGTACTTC
cdr3_aa: CASSRGTGDGYEQYF

clone_size: .
j_call: TRBJ2-6
d_call: .
v_call: TRBV6-6
cdr3_nt: TGTGCCAGCGGAGGGAGTGGGGCCAACGTCCTGACTTTC
cdr3_aa: CASGGSGANVLTF